The 19 T cell receptor beta chains below come from one sample, sequenced in a study of T cells expressing NK-cell markers. TCRdb reanalyzed the 5' RACE reads, giving one entry per CDR3 protein sequence and no DNA. Its clone listing holds 500,000 to 700,000 distinct CDR3 sequences. The material sequenced was blood T cells: a sorted CD56 or NKG2C T cell subset, CD4+ or CD8+ T cells, or bulk PBMC T cells (not recorded which). These receptors all stem from a man aged 18 to 30 in good health.

The chain carries TRBV7-8 and TRBJ1-6. Germline V gene data show CDR1 as SGHVS and CDR2 as FQNEAQ. There are 15 residues in the CDR3. The CDR3 loop is CASSLNRLYNSPLHF.

The chain joins TRBV6-2 or TRBV6-3 to TRBJ2-7; there is no DNA to check the TCRdb D call of TRBD1. Germline CDR1 MNHEY, CDR2 SVGEGT. The CDR3 consists of 13 residues. The CDR3 here is CASTELPGYEQYF.

This chain joins TRBV12-3 or TRBV12-4 and TRBJ2-3. The CDR3 totals 13 residues. This chain's CDR3 is CASSPMGRDTQYF.

The chain uses TRBV24-1 and TRBJ2-3; the D call from TCRdb, TRBD1, cannot be confirmed without DNA. Germline V lookup: CDR1 KGHDR, CDR2 SFDVKD. This CDR3 comprises 17 residues. The CDR3 sequence: CATSDLWGTTSTDTQYF.

V gene TRBV20-1 combines with J gene TRBJ2-7; the TCRdb D gene call, TRBD2, has no DNA to confirm it. The CDR3 has 18 residues. Germline values: CDR1 DFQATT, CDR2 SNEGSKA (reference sequence). CDR3 amino acids: CSARWGTSGRLRSYEQYF.

The V gene is TRBV12-3 or TRBV12-4, the J gene TRBJ1-2; no DNA is available, so the TRBD1 call from TCRdb remains unchecked. CDR3 length: 14 amino acids. CDR3 sequence reads: CASGRGQRNYGYTF.

V gene TRBV24-1 combines with J gene TRBJ2-1; TCRdb names TRBD2, which stays unverified in the absence of DNA. The germline gives CDR1 KGHDR, CDR2 SFDVKD. The CDR3 has 16 amino acids. CDR3 residues: CATSDLPGADYNEQFF.

The V and J genes are TRBV5-1 and TRBJ2-1; TCRdb names TRBD2, which stays unverified in the absence of DNA. Germline lookup yields CDR1 SGHRS and CDR2 YFSETQ. The CDR3 is 16 amino acids. The CDR3 loop reads CASHVTGTSGINEQFF.

The V call is TRBV6-5, the J call TRBJ1-1; TCRdb's D call, TRBD1, is unchecked because there is no DNA. This CDR3 contains 15 residues. Per germline, CDR1 MNHEY and CDR2 SVGAGI. CDR3 residues: CASSHKTTGFTEAFF.

This sequence joins TRBV14 and TRBJ2-1; TCRdb indicates TRBD2, and absent DNA this call remains unverified. The CDR3 sequence is 18 residues long. Germline V gene data show CDR1 as SGHDN and CDR2 as FVKESK. This chain's CDR3 is CASSQPGLAGGPYNEQFF.

CDR3 protein: CASNPGTGLYGYTF. This chain uses TRBV12-3 or TRBV12-4 with TRBJ1-2; without DNA, the TCRdb call of TRBD1 cannot be checked. The CDR3 sequence is 14 residues long.

The chain couples TRBV6-2 or TRBV6-3 to TRBJ2-3; TCRdb's D call, TRBD2, is unchecked because there is no DNA. The CDR3 extends over 18 amino acids. Germline CDR1 and CDR2: MNHEY and SVGEGT. CDR3 loop: CASSTGLAGPQHADTQYF.

This rearrangement joins TRBV29-1 to TRBJ1-1; TCRdb names TRBD1, which stays unverified in the absence of DNA. Germline-derived CDR1 and CDR2 are SQVTM and ANQGSEA. The CDR3 is 13 amino acids. CDR3 region: CSVDGGTAPEAFF.

This chain links TRBV4-2 with TRBJ1-1. The CDR3 totals 14 residues. Germline lookup yields CDR1 LGHNA and CDR2 YNFKEQ. The CDR3 protein is CASSEVGPNTEAFF.

The chain carries TRBV11-2 and TRBJ2-1; TCRdb picks TRBD2, but there is no DNA to check that call. Germline CDR1 is SGHAT and CDR2 is FQNNGV. This CDR3 spans 16 amino acids. The CDR3 is CASSPGPGLALNEQFF.

This chain's CDR3 is CASSFDEGAPDKTQYF. The chain combines TRBV28 with TRBJ2-5; there is no DNA to check the TCRdb D call of TRBD1. This CDR3 is 16 amino acids long. The germline gives CDR1 MDHEN, CDR2 SYDVKM.

J is TRBJ2-3 and V is TRBV7-3; TCRdb names TRBD2, which stays unverified in the absence of DNA. The CDR3 length is 19 residues. Germline V CDR1 and CDR2: SGHTA, FQGTGA. The CDR3 here is CASSLTRLAGGPRTDTQYF. Using reference TRBV7-3 and TRBJ2-3 for the parts outside the CDR3, the full variable domain is GAGVSQTPSNKVTEKGKYVELRCDPISGHTALYWYRQSLGQGPEFLIYFQGTGAADDSGLPNDRFFAVRPEGSVSTLKIQRTERGDSAVYLCASSLTRLAGGPRTDTQYFGPGTRLTVL.

The V and J genes are TRBV18 and TRBJ2-3; TCRdb designates TRBD2, a call that cannot be tested without DNA. Per germline, CDR1 KGHSH and CDR2 LQKENI. The CDR3 runs 17 residues. The CDR3 here is CASSPLRLAEDTDTQYF.

CDR3 protein: CASSLLAGDTGELFF. The J gene is TRBJ2-2, the V gene TRBV12-3 or TRBV12-4; no DNA is available, so the TRBD2 call from TCRdb remains unchecked. The CDR3 is 15 residues long.